One sample yielded the 14 T cell receptor beta chains listed below, sequenced in a study of cytomegalovirus exposure and HLA in healthy donors. A multiplex PCR was run with 60 Vbeta primers and 13 Jbeta primers. TCRdb's copy holds only in-frame clones and misses some; the assay was immunoSEQ multiplex PCR. The table lists about 160,000 clones, roughly 80% of them singletons. Sequenced input: PBMCs. The receptors shown here come from a male donor in good health and CMV-seronegative.

This clone was recorded a few times. This rearrangement joins TRBV4-2 to TRBJ2-7; D remains unclear. The CDR3 extends over 12 amino acids. Germline loops: CDR1 LGHNA, CDR2 YNFKEQ. Deletions cut 6 bases from V and 2 bases from J, with 8 bases between. CDR3 loop: CASSRVAYEQYF. For the CDR3, the DNA is TGTGCCAGCAGTCGGGTTGCCTACGAGCAGTACTTC.

V and J are TRBV2 and TRBJ1-5; no clear D gene. The CDR3 is made up of 15 amino acids. Germline lookup yields CDR1 SNHLY and CDR2 FYNNEI. Trimming stripped 9 bases from V and 0 bases from J, with 15 bases between. CDR3 DNA: TGTGCCAGTAAGGCAGGAGGGAATAGCAATCAGCCCCAGCATTTT. It is translated as CASKAGGNSNQPQHF.

The chain carries TRBV7-2 and TRBJ2-3, with TRBD2 matching 11 bases. The V gene end was trimmed by 1 base and the J gene end by 2 bases; junction bases not matched to a gene: 5. This CDR3 is built from 17 residues. The V gene's germline CDR1 is SGHTA and CDR2 FQGNSA. The CDR3 loop is CASSLVTSGTNTDTQYF. The DNA for the CDR3 is TGTGCCAGCAGCTTAGTGACTAGCGGGACTAACACAGATACGCAGTATTTT.

This rearrangement joins TRBV5-4 to TRBJ2-7; 10 bases agree with TRBD2. CDR1 and CDR2 from the germline V gene are SGHNT and YYREEE (reference sequence). V was clipped by 1 base and J by 4 bases; unmatched bases: 5. The CDR3 length is 15 residues. The CDR3 coding sequence is TGTGCCAGCAGCTTGATGGGACTAGCGCAATACGAGCAGTACTTC. It is translated as CASSLMGLAQYEQYF.

The V gene is TRBV28, the J gene TRBJ1-5, with TRBD1 matching 9 bases. V shed 5 bases, J shed 7 bases, and the junction held 6 bases outside the gene matches. This CDR3 comprises 14 residues. Germline values: CDR1 MDHEN, CDR2 SYDVKM. As DNA, the CDR3 is TGTGCCAGCAGTCTACAGGGGGCCGGACAGCCCCAGCATTTT. Amino acid sequence: CASSLQGAGQPQHF.

The chain recombines TRBV20-1 with TRBJ2-3; no reliable D call. Trimming took 4 bases from V and 6 from J, leaving 5 bases between them. This CDR3 spans 10 amino acids. Germline V CDR1 and CDR2: DFQATT, SNEGSKA (reference sequence). CDR3 sequence: CSATVDTQYF. The CDR3 DNA reads as TGCAGTGCTACGGTGGATACGCAGTATTTT.

The CDR3 coding sequence is TGTGCCACCGGGAAGGGAAACGAGCAGTACTTC. Translated, it gives CATGKGNEQYF. The chain links TRBV27 to TRBJ2-7; tentatively, D is TRBD2 (5 bases). Germline CDR1 and CDR2: MNHEY and SMNVEV (reference sequence). This CDR3 has 11 residues. The ends were cut back, 10 bases at V and 5 bases at J, with 12 bases in the middle.

A single count supports this clone. The chain employs TRBV28 and TRBJ2-3, with 8 bases that match TRBD2. The germline V gene has CDR1 MDHEN and CDR2 SYDVKM. The CDR3 contains 15 residues. V shed 8 bases, J shed 3 bases, and the junction held 10 bases outside the gene matches. CDR3 region: CASFTSGGRTDTQYF. The CDR3 bases are TGTGCCAGCTTTACGTCGGGCGGGAGGACAGATACGCAGTATTTT.

The V gene is TRBV5-1, the J gene TRBJ1-1, with no clear D. This CDR3 contains 14 residues. Trimming stripped 0 bases from V and 1 base from J, with 7 bases between. Germline loops: CDR1 SGHRS, CDR2 YFSETQ. As DNA, the CDR3 is TGCGCCAGCAGCTTGGTTAGCGGGAACACTGAAGCTTTCTTT. Protein product: CASSLVSGNTEAFF. Complete variable domain (other parts from reference TRBV5-1 and TRBJ1-1): KAGVTQTPRYLIKTRGQQVTLSCSPISGHRSVSWYQQTPGQGLQFLFEYFSETQRNKGNFPGRFSGRQFSNSRSEMNVSTLELGDSALYLCASSLVSGNTEAFFGQGTRLTVV.

This clone was seen only a few times. CDR3 DNA: TGTGCCAGCAGCCAAGCGGGAGGGGGGGCAGAGACCCAGTACTTC. Translated, it gives CASSQAGGGAETQYF. The chain joins TRBV4-2 to TRBJ2-5; 8 bases match TRBD2. CDR3 length equals 15 residues. V dropped 1 base and J dropped 4; count of bases not matched to a gene: 5. Germline V gene data show CDR1 as LGHNA and CDR2 as YNFKEQ.

This chain connects TRBV5-4 to TRBJ2-7; TRBD2 matches 7 bases. The CDR3 has 15 residues. The germline CDR1 and CDR2 sequences are SGHNT and YYREEE (reference sequence). V dropped 4 bases and J dropped 7; count of bases not matched to a gene: 14. CDR3 sequence reads: CASSRRLPTGGEQYF. The CDR3 coding sequence is TGTGCCAGCAGCCGGCGGCTTCCCACCGGGGGGGAGCAGTACTTC.

J is TRBJ2-2 and V is TRBV27, with TRBD2 matching 8 bases. Germline CDR1 reads MNHEY; CDR2 reads SMNVEV (reference sequence). The CDR3 is made up of 16 amino acids. The junction had 5 bases not matched to a gene; V was cut back by 5 bases and J by 0 bases. This chain's CDR3 is CASSLQGLANTGELFF. In DNA, the CDR3 is TGTGCCAGCAGTCTCCAGGGACTAGCGAACACCGGGGAGCTGTTTTTT.

The chain combines TRBV10-2 with TRBJ1-1; D unclear. Germline V gene sequence: CDR1 WSHSY, CDR2 SAAADI. CDR3 length equals 14 residues. Trimming left V 4 bases short and J 1 base short, with 10 bases between. The CDR3 protein is CASSAPGGNTEAFF. The CDR3 region has the DNA TGCGCCAGCAGTGCTCCCGGTGGGAACACTGAAGCTTTCTTT.

This chain links TRBV27 with TRBJ1-1; D perhaps matches TRBD1 (6 bases). V was clipped by 4 bases and J by 10 bases, with 13 bases between them. From germline, CDR1 is MNHEY and CDR2 SMNVEV (reference sequence). This CDR3 has 12 amino acids. CDR3 residues: CASSSLQGAAFF. The CDR3 DNA reads TGTGCCAGCAGTTCGCTACAGGGTGCAGCTTTCTTT.